The TCR beta chain described here comes from a study of blood T cell repertoires in COVID-19. The CDR3 consists of 16 residues. CDR1 is SEHNR and CDR2 is FQNEAQ in the germline V gene (reference sequence). J gave up 0 bases and V 4 bases, and 8 bases lay outside the gene matches. Measured with immunoSEQ multiplex PCR; TCRdb has only the in-frame clones, and not every one. The sample has about 220,000 clones, roughly four fifths seen once. The sequenced sample consisted of peripheral blood. The sequence derives from a woman between 55 and 75 years old with acute or convalescent COVID-19. The chain carries TRBV7-9 and TRBJ1-1, with TRBD1 matching over 7 bases. The chain's CDR3 is CASSSPGTVMNTEAFF. The CDR3 DNA sequence: TGTGCCAGCAGCTCACCCGGGACAGTAATGAACACTGAAGCTTTCTTT.